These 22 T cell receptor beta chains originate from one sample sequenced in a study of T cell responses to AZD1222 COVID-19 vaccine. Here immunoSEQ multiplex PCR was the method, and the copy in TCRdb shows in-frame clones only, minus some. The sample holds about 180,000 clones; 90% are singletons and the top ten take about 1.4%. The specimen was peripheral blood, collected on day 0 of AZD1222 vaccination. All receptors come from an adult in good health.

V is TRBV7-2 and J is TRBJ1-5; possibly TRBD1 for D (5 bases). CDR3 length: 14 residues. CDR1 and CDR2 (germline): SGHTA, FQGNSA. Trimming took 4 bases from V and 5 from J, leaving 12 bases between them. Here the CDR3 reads CASSYQGDYQPQHF. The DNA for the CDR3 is TGTGCCAGCAGCTACCAGGGAGACTATCAGCCCCAGCATTTT.

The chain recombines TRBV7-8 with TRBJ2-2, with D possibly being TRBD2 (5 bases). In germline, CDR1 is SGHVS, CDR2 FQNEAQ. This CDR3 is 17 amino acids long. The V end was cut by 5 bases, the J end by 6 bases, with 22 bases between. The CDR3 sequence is CASSDAPRVGVAGELFF. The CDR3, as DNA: TGTGCCAGCAGCGACGCACCGCGGGTCGGAGTGGCCGGGGAGCTGTTTTTT.

The CDR3 nucleotides are TGTGCCAGCAGTTACTCGTTCGGGTTCCCCTATGGCTACACCTTC. It yields the protein CASSYSFGFPYGYTF. The chain couples TRBV6-5 to TRBJ1-2; D is unresolved. Per the germline V gene, CDR1 is MNHEY and CDR2 is SVGAGI. The CDR3 runs to 15 residues. V was pared by 0 bases and J by 4 bases, with 12 bases between.

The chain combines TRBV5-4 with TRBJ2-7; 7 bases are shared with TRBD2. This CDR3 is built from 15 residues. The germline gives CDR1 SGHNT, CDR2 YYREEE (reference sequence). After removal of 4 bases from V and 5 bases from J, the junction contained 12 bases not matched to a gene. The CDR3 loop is CASSLGTNMFDEQYF. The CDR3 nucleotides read TGTGCCAGCAGCCTCGGGACTAACATGTTCGACGAGCAGTACTTC.

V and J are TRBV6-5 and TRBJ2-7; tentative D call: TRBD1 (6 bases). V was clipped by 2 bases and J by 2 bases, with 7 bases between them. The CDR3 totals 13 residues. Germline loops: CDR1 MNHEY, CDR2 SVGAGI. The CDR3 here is CASSYGQPYEQYF. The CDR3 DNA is TGTGCCAGCAGTTACGGACAGCCCTACGAGCAGTACTTC.

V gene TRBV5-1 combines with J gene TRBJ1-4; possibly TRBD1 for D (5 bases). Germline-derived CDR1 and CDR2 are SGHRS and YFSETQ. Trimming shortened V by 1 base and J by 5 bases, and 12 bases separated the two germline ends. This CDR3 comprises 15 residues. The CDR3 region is CASSLKPQENEKLFF. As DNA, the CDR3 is TGCGCCAGCAGCTTGAAGCCACAGGAGAATGAAAAACTGTTTTTT. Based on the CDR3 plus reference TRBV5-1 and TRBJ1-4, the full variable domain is KAGVTQTPRYLIKTRGQQVTLSCSPISGHRSVSWYQQTPGQGLQFLFEYFSETQRNKGNFPGRFSGRQFSNSRSEMNVSTLELGDSALYLCASSLKPQENEKLFFGSGTQLSVL.

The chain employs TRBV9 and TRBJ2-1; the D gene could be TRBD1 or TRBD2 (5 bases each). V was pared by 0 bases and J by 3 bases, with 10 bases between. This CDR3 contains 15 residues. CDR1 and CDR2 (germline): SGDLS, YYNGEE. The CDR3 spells CASSVAGANYNEQFF. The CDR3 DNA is TGTGCCAGCAGCGTAGCCGGGGCGAACTACAATGAGCAGTTCTTC.

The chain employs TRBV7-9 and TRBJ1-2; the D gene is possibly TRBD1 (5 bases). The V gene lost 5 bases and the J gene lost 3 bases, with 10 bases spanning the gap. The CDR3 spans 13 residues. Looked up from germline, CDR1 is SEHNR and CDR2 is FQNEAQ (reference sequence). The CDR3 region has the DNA TGTGCCAGCAGCCCGGACACGGACTATGGCTACACCTTC. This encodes CASSPDTDYGYTF. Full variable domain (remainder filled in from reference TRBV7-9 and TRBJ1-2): DTGVSQNPRHKITKRGQNVTFRCDPISEHNRLYWYRQTLGQGPEFLTYFQNEAQLEKSRLLSDRFSAERPKGSFSTLEIQRTEQGDSAMYLCASSPDTDYGYTFGSGTRLTVV.

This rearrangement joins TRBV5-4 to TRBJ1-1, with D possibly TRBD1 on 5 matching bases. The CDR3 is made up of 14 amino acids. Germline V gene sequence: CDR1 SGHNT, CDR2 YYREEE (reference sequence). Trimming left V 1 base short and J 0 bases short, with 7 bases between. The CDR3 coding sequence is TGTGCCAGCAGCTTGTTAGGGGTGAACACTGAAGCTTTCTTT. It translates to CASSLLGVNTEAFF.

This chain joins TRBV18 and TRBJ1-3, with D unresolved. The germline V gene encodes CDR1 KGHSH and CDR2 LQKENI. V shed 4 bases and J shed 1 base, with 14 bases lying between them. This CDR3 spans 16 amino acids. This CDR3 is CASSLDSTGSGNTIYF. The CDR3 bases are TGTGCCAGCTCACTTGACTCGACGGGATCTGGAAACACCATATATTTT.

The CDR3 region is CASSYRGSAVYGYTF. CDR3 coding DNA: TGTGCCAGCAGTTACCGAGGGAGCGCGGTCTATGGCTACACCTTC. The chain links TRBV6-2 or TRBV6-3 to TRBJ1-2; D remains unclear. This CDR3 contains 15 residues. V was pared by 2 bases and J by 4 bases, with 14 bases between. Looked up from germline, CDR1 is MNHEY and CDR2 is SVGEGT.

The CDR3 DNA reads as TGTGCCAGCAGCTTAGTGGTCAACGTCCTGACTTTC. Amino acid sequence: CASSLVVNVLTF. The rearrangement links TRBV7-9 to TRBJ2-6; D remains ambiguous. CDR3 length: 12 amino acids. V lost 1 base to trimming and J lost 9 bases, with 4 bases between them. Germline V gene sequence: CDR1 SEHNR, CDR2 FQNEAQ (reference sequence).

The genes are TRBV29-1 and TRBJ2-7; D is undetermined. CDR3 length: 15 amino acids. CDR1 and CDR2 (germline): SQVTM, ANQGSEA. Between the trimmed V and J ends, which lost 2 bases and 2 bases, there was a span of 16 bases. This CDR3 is CSVEYLVGQPYEQYF. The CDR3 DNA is TGCAGCGTTGAATACCTGGTCGGGCAACCCTACGAGCAGTACTTC.

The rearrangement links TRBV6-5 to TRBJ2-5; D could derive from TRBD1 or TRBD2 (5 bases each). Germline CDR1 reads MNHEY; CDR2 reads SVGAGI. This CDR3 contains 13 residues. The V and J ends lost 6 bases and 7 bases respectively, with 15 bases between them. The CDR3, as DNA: TGTGCCAGCAGACGCCGGGACCCGGGGACCCAGTACTTC. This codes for CASRRRDPGTQYF.

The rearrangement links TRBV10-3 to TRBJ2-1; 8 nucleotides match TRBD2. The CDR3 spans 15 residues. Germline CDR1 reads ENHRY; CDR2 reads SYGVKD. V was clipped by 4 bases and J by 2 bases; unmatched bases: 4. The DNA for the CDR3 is TGTGCCATCAGTGGCGATAGCGGGGCCTACAATGAGCAGTTCTTC. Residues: CAISGDSGAYNEQFF.

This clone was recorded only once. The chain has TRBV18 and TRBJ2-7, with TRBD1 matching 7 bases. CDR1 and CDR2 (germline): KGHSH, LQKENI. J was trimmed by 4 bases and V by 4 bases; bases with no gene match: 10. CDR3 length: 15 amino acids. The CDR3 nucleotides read TGTGCCAGCTCACTTGTCCGACAGGGATCTTACGAGCAGTACTTC. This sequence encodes CASSLVRQGSYEQYF.

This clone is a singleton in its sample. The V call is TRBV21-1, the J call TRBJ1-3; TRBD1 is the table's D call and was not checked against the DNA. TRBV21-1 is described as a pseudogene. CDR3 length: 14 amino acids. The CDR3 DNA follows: TGTGCCAGCAGCAGGGGCTCTGGTGGAAACACCATATATTTT. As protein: CASSRGSGGNTIYF.

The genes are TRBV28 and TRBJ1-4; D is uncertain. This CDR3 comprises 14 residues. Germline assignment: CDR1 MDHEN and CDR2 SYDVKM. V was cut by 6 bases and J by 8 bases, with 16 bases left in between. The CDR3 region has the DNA TGTGCCAGCAGGAGGTCCCAGGACGGGGAAAAACTGTTTTTT. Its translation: CASRRSQDGEKLFF.

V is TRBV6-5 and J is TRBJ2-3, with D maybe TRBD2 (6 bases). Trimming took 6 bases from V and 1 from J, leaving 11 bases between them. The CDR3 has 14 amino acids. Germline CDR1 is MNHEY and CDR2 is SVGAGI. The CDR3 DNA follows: TGTGCCAGCAGCTGGGGAGGTGGCACAGATACGCAGTATTTT. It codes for CASSWGGGTDTQYF.

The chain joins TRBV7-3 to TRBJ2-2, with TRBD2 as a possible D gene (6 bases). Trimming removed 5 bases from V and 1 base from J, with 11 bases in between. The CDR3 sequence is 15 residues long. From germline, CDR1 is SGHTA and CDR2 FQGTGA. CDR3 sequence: CASSPGLMNTGELFF. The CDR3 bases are TGTGCCAGCAGCCCGGGACTGATGAACACCGGGGAGCTGTTTTTT.

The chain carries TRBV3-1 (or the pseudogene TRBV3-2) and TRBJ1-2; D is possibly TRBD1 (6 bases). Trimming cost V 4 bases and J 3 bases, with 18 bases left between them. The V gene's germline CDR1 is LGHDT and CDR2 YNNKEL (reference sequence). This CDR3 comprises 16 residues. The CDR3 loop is CASSLLGGLPHYGYTF. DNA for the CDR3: TGTGCCAGCAGCCTGTTAGGGGGGCTCCCCCACTATGGCTACACCTTC.

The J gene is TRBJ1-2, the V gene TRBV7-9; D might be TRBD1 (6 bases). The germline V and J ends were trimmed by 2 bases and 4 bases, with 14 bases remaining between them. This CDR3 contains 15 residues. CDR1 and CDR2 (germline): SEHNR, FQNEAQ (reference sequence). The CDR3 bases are TGTGCCAGCAGCTTAAGGGGGGATCGCATCTATGGCTACACCTTC. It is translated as CASSLRGDRIYGYTF.